This T cell receptor (beta chain) derives from a study of post-analysis software for immune sequencing data. Prepared TCR beta cDNA libraries contained unique molecular identifiers. One entry per CDR3 protein, called by TCRdb with MiXCR from the PCR reads. The repertoire holds about 500,000 distinct CDR3 sequences, with over 35% as singletons. General study findings and limits: Samples made in the same batch grouped tightly together by F measure. The normalized Chao1 diversity of multiple sclerosis patients was significantly lower than that of controls. In patients, TRBV5-6, TRBV5-1 and TRBV20-1 belonged to five or six TRBV segments found more frequently than in controls.

Looked up from germline, CDR1 is SGHVS and CDR2 is FQNEAQ. V was trimmed by 1 base and J by 4 bases, leaving 29 bases between them. The CDR3 contains 20 residues. Concerning this clonotype itself: The target antigen is unknown.

Material for sequencing was blood. The chain combines TRBV7-8 with TRBJ2-7; D is perhaps TRBD2 (7 bases). The source is a girl under 18 with multiple sclerosis. The CDR3 sequence: CASSLVTRGATAGGEYEQYF. Written as DNA, the CDR3 is TGTGCCAGCAGCTTAGTAACCCGGGGGGCAACGGCCGGCGGGGAATACGAGCAGTACTTC.